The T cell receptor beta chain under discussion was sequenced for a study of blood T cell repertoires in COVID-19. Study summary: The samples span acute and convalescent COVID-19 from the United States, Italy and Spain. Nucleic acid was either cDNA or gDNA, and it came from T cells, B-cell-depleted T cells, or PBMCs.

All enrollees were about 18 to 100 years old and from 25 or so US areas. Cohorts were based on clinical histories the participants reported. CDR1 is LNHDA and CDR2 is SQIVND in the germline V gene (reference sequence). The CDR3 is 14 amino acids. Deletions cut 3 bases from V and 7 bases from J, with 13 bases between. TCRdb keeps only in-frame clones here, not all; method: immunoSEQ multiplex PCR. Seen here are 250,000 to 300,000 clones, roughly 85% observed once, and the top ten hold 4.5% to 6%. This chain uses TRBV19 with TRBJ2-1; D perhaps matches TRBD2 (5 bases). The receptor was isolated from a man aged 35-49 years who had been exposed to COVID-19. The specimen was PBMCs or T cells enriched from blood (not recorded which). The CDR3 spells CASSIRAEFNEQFF. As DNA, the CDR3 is TGTGCCAGTAGTATCCGAGCGGAGTTTAATGAGCAGTTCTTC.